The source of this TCR beta chain is a study of OX40 agonist ivuxolimab in advanced cancers. General observations from the study: Patients who responded partially at 0.1-3.0 mg/kg showed clonal expansion ranking among the lowest. Some patients who did not respond also had low normalized T-cell clonal expansion. CD8+ T cells showed, on average, more clonal expansion than CD4+ cells.

Cycle 7 day 1, cycle 4 day 1, and baseline were the timepoints at which blood was sampled. The CDR3 is made up of 15 amino acids. Germline V lookup: CDR1 SGHRS, CDR2 YFSETQ. The V end was cut by 0 bases, the J end by 3 bases, with 9 bases between. Concerning this clone itself: What it binds is not known. Distinct nucleotide sequences in the sample also encode this CDR3.

Method: immunoSEQ multiplex PCR; TCRdb's copy keeps in-frame clones and lacks some. The sample carries around 40,000 clones, around 87% recorded once. This clonotype was sampled from an adult with an advanced solid tumor such as melanoma, head and neck, liver or kidney cancer. This chain uses TRBV5-1 with TRBJ1-4; D is ambiguous. Source: CD4+ or CD8+ T cells sorted from blood, taken in a trial of the OX40 agonist ivuxolimab. CDR3 loop: CASSLVPGSNEKLFF. CDR3 coding DNA: TGCGCCAGCAGCTTGGTTCCAGGCTCTAATGAAAAACTGTTTTTT.